This T cell receptor beta chain was sequenced during a study of blood T cell repertoires in COVID-19. Overall study context: Samples representing acute and convalescent COVID-19 were sourced from the United States, Italy and Spain. From T cells, B-cell-depleted T cells, or PBMCs came the material, which was cDNA or gDNA.

Original analysis: Nucleated cell counts were estimated from reference gene primer amplification. The repertoire was sequenced with immunoSEQ multiplex PCR; TCRdb's copy has only in-frame clones and lacks some. V and J calls and clone size are those listed in that table; D and trimming were worked out from the DNA. This table has about 120,000 clones, approximately 81% appearing once. Germline values: CDR1 KGHDR, CDR2 SFDVKD. CDR3 length: 13 amino acids. The V end was cut by 4 bases, the J end by 3 bases, with 5 bases between. This sequence joins TRBV24-1 and TRBJ2-2; D is undetermined. This sequence was found in a man in his fifties or sixties with acute or convalescent COVID-19. Sequenced sample: peripheral blood. CDR3 DNA: TGTGCCACCAGTGACCCTTACACCGGGGAGCTGTTTTTT. This encodes CATSDPYTGELFF.